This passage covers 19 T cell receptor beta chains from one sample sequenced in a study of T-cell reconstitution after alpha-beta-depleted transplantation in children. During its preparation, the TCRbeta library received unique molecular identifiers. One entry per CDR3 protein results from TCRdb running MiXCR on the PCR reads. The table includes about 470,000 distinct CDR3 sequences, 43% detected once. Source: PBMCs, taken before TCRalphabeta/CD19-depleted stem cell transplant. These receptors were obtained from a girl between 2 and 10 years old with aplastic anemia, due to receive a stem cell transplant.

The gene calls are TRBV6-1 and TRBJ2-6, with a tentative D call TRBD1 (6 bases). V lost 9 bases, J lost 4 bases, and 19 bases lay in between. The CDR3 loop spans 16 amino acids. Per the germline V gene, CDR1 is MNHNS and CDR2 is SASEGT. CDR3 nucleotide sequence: TGTGCCAGTGTCTTCCAACAGGGCTCCGGGGCCAACGTCCTGACTTTC. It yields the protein CASVFQQGSGANVLTF.

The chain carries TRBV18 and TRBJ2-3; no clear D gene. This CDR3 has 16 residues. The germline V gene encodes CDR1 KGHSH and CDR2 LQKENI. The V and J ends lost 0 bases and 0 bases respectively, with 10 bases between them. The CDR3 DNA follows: TGTGCCAGCTCACCACCGATAACCAGGAGCACAGATACGCAGTATTTT. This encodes CASSPPITRSTDTQYF.

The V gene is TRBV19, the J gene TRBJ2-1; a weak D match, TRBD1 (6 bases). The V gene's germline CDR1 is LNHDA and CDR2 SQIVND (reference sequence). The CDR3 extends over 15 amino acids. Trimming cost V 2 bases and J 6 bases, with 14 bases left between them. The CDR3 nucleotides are TGTGCCAGTAGTATAAGCCCGGGACACTTCAATGAGCAGTTCTTC. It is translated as CASSISPGHFNEQFF.

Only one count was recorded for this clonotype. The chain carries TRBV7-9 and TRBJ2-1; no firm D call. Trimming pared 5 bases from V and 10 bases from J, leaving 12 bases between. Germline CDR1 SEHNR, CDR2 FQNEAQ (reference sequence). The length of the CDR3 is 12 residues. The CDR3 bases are TGTGCCAGCAGCCACCACGAAACCGAGCAGTTCTTC. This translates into CASSHHETEQFF. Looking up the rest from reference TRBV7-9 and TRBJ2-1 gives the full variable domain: DTGVSQNPRHKITKRGQNVTFRCDPISEHNRLYWYRQTLGQGPEFLTYFQNEAQLEKSRLLSDRFSAERPKGSFSTLEIQRTEQGDSAMYLCASSHHETEQFFGPGTRLTVL.

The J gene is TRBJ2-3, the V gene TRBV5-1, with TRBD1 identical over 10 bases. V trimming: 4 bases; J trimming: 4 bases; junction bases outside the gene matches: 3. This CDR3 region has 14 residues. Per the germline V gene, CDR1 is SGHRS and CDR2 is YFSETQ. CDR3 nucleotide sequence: TGCGCCAGCAGCCTGGGACAGGGGCCAGATACGCAGTATTTT. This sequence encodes CASSLGQGPDTQYF.

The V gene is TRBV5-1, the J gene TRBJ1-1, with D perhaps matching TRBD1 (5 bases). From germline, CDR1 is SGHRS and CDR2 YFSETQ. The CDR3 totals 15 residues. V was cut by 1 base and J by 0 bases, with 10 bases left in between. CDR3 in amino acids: CASSLSGLLNTEAFF. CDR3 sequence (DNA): TGCGCCAGCAGCTTGTCGGGACTTCTGAACACTGAAGCTTTCTTT.

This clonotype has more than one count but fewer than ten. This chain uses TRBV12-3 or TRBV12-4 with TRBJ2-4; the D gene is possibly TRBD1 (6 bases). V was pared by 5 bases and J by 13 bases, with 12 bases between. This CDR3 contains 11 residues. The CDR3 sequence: CASSLTGIQYF. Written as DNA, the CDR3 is TGTGCCAGCAGTCTGACAGGCATCCAGTACTTC.

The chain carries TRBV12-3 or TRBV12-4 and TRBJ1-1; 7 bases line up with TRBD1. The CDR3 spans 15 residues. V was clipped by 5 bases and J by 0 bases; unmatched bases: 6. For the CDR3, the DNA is TGTGCCAGCAGTACGATCAGGGGGTTGAACACTGAAGCTTTCTTT. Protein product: CASSTIRGLNTEAFF.

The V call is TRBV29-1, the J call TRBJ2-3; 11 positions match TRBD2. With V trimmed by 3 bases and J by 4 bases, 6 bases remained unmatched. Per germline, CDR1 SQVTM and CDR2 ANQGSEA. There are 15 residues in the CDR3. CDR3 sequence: CSVDGLAGSPDTQYF. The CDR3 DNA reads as TGCAGCGTTGACGGACTAGCGGGTTCTCCAGATACGCAGTATTTT.

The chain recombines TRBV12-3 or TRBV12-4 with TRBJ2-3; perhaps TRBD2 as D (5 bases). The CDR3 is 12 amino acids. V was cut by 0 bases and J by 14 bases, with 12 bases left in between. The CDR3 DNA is TGTGCCAGCAGTTTAGCTGGACTCCCCGGGTATTTT. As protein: CASSLAGLPGYF.

The DNA of the CDR3 is TGTGCCAGCAGCTCTGGTAACAGGGTAGCCTACGAACCCTCATCCTACGAGCAGTACTTC. Translated: CASSSGNRVAYEPSSYEQYF. This chain connects TRBV7-8 to TRBJ2-7, with D maybe TRBD1 (6 bases). V lost 4 bases, J lost 1 base, and 29 bases lay in between. The germline V gene encodes CDR1 SGHVS and CDR2 FQNEAQ. CDR3 length: 20 residues.

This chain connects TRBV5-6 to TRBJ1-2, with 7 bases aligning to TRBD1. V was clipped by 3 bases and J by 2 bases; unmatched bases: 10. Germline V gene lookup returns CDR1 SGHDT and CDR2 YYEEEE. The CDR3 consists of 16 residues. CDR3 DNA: TGTGCCAGCAGCTGGTGGCAGGGGGGAATAAACTATGGCTACACCTTC. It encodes CASSWWQGGINYGYTF. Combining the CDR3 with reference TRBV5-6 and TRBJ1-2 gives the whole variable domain DAGVTQSPTHLIKTRGQQVTLRCSPKSGHDTVSWYQQALGQGPQFIFQYYEEEERQRGNFPDRFSGHQFPNYSSELNVNALLLGDSALYLCASSWWQGGINYGYTFGSGTRLTVV.

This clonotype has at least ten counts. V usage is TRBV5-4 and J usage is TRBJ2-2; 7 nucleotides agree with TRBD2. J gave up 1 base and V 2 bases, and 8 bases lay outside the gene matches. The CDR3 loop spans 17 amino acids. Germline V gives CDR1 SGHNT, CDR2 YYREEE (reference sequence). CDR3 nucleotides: TGTGCCAGCAGCTTTAAACTAGCGACCCTGAACACCGGGGAGCTGTTTTTT. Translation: CASSFKLATLNTGELFF.

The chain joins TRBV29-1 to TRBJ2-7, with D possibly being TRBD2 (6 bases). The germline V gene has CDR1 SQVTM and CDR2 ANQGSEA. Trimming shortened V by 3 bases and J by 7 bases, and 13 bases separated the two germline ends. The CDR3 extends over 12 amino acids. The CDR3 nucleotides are TGCAGCGTTGACGGGGGACCTCGGGAGCAGTACTTC. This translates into CSVDGGPREQYF.

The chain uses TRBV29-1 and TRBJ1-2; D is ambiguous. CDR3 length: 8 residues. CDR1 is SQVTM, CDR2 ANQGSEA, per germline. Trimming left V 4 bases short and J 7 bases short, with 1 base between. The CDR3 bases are TGCAGCGTTGGTGGCTACACCTTC. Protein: CSVGGYTF.

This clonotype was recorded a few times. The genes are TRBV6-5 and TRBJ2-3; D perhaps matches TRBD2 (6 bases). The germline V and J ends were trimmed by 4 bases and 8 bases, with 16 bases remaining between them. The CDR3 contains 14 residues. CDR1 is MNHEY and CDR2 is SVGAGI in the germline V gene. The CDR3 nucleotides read TGTGCCAGCAGTTTCGGAGGGCCTGGGGGTACGCAGTATTTT. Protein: CASSFGGPGGTQYF.

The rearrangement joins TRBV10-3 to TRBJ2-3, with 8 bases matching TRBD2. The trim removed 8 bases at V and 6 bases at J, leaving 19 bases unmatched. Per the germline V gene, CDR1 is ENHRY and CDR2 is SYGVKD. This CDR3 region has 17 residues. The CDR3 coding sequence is TGTGCCATCGGACCTGGGACTGACCAGCGGGGGAGGGATACGCAGTATTTT. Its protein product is CAIGPGTDQRGRDTQYF.

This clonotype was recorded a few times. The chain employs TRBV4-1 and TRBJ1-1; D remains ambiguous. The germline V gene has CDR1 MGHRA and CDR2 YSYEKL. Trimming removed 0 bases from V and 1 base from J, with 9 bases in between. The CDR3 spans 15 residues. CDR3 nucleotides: TGCGCCAGCAGCCAAGATGGATGGGAGAACACTGAAGCTTTCTTT. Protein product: CASSQDGWENTEAFF.

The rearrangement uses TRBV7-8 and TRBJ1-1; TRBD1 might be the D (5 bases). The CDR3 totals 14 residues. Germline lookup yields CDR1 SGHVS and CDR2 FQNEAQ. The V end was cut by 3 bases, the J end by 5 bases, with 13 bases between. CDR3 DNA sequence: TGTGCCAGCAGCTTCCAGGGATGGGGTACTGAAGCTTTCTTT. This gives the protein CASSFQGWGTEAFF.